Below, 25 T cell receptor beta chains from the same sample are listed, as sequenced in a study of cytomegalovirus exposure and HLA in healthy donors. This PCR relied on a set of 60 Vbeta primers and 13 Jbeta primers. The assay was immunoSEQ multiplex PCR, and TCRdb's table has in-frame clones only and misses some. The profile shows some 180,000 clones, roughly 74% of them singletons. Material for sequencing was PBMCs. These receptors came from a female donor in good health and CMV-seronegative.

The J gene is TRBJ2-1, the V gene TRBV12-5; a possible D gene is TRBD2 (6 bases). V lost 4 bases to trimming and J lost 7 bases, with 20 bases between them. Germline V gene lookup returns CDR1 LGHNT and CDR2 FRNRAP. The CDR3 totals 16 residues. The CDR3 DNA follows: TGTGCTAGTGGTTCTCCGATGGAGGGGCCGGAGAATGAGCAGTTCTTC. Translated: CASGSPMEGPENEQFF.

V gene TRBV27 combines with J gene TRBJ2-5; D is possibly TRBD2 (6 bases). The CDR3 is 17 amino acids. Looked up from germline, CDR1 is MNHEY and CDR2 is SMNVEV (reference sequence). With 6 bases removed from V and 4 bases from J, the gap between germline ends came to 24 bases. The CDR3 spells CASSLLGIGRVGETQYF. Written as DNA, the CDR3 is TGTGCCAGCAGCCTTTTGGGGATCGGGAGAGTTGGAGAGACCCAGTACTTC.

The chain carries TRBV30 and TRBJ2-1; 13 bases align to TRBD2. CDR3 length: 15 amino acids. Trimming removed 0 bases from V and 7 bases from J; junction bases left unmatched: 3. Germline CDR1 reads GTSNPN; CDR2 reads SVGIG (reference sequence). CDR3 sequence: CAWSVMTSGRNEQFF. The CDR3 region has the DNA TGTGCCTGGAGTGTAATGACTAGCGGGAGGAATGAGCAGTTCTTC. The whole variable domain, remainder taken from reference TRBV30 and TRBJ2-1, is SQTIHQWPATLVQPVGSPLSLECTVEGTSNPNLYWYRQAAGRGLQLLFYSVGIGQISSEVPQNLSASRPQDRQFILSSKKLLLSDSGFYLCAWSVMTSGRNEQFFGPGTRLTVL.

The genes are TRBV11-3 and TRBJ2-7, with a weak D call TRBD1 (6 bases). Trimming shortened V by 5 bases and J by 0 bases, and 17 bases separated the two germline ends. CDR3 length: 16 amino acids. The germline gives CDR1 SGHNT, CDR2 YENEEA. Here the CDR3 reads CASSPPGTTSSYEQYF. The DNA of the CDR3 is TGTGCCAGCAGCCCCCCGGGGACAACAAGCTCCTACGAGCAGTACTTC.

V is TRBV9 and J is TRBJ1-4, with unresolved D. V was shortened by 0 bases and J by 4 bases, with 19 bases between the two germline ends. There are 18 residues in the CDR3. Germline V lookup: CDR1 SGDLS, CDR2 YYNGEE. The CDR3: CASSVEEGGKTYNEKLFF. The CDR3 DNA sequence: TGTGCCAGCAGCGTAGAAGAGGGAGGGAAAACTTATAATGAAAAACTGTTTTTT.

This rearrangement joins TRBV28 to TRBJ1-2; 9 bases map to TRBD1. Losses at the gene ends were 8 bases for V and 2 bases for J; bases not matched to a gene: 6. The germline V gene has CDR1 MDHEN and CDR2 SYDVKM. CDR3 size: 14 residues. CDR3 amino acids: CASGTGGRNYGYTF. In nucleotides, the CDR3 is TGTGCCAGCGGAACAGGGGGCAGGAACTATGGCTACACCTTC.

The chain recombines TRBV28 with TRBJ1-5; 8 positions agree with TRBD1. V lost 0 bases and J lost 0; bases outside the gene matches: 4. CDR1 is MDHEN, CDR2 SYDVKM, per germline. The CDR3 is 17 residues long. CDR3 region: CASSLWDRASSNQPQHF. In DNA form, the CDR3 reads TGTGCCAGCAGTTTATGGGACAGGGCCTCTAGCAATCAGCCCCAGCATTTT.

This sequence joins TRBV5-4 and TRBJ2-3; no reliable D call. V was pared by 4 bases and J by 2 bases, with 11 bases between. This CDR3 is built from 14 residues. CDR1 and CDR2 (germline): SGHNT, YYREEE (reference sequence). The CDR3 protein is CASSQARYTDTQYF. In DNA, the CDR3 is TGTGCCAGCAGCCAAGCAAGATACACAGATACGCAGTATTTT.

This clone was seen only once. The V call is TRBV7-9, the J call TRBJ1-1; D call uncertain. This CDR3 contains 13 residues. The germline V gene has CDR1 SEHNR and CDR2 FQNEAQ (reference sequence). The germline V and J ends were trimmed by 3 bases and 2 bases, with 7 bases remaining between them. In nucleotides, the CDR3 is TGTGCCAGCAGCTTCCGGAGCAACACTGAAGCTTTCTTT. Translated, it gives CASSFRSNTEAFF.

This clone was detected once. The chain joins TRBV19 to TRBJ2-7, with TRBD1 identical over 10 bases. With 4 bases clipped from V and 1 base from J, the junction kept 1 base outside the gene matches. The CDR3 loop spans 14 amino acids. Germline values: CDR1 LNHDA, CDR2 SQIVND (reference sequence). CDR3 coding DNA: TGTGCCAGTAGTAGGACAGGGGGATCCTACGAGCAGTACTTC. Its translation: CASSRTGGSYEQYF.

Here the CDR3 reads CASSQGGREAFF. The DNA of the CDR3 is TGTGCCAGCAGCCAGGGGGGCCGTGAAGCTTTCTTT. The V gene is TRBV2, the J gene TRBJ1-1, with TRBD1 matching over 7 bases. J was trimmed by 7 bases and V by 6 bases; bases with no gene match: 5. The CDR3 covers 12 residues. The germline CDR1 and CDR2 sequences are SNHLY and FYNNEI.

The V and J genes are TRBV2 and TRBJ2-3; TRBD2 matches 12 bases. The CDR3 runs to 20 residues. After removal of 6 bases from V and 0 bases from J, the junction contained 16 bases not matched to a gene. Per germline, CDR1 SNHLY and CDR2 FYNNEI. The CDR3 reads CASRALPTSGGRLSTDTQYF. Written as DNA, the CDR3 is TGTGCCAGCAGAGCCCTCCCGACTAGCGGGGGCCGTCTCAGCACAGATACGCAGTATTTT.

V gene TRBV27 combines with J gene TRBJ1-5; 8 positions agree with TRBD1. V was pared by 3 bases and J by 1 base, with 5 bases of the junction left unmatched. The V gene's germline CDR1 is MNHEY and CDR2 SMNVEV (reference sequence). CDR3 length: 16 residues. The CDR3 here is CASSFTGGSSNQPQHF. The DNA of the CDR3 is TGTGCCAGCAGTTTTACAGGGGGGTCGAGCAATCAGCCCCAGCATTTT.

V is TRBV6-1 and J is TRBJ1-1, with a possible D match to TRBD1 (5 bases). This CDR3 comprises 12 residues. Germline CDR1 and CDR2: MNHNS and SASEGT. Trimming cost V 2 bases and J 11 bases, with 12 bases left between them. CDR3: CASSELRVGAFF. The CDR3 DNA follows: TGTGCCAGCAGTGAACTCAGGGTTGGGGCTTTCTTT.

CDR3 bases: TGTGCCAGCAGCGTGGGACTAGCGATAACCTACAATGAGCAGTTCTTC. Residues: CASSVGLAITYNEQFF. The J gene is TRBJ2-1, the V gene TRBV5-4, with 10 bases fitting TRBD2. This CDR3 region has 16 residues. Germline V gene sequence: CDR1 SGHNT, CDR2 YYREEE (reference sequence). Unmatched junction bases numbered 6, after V lost 4 bases and J lost 2 bases. Full variable domain (rest looked up from reference TRBV5-4 and TRBJ2-1): ETGVTQSPTHLIKTRGQQVTLRCSSQSGHNTVSWYQQALGQGPQFIFQYYREEENGRGNFPPRFSGLQFPNYSSELNVNALELDDSALYLCASSVGLAITYNEQFFGPGTRLTVL.

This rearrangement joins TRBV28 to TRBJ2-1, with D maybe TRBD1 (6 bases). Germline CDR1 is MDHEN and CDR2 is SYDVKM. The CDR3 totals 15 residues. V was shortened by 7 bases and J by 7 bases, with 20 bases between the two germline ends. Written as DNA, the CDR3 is TGTGCCAGCACACCGAGTGGGGGCGCGTGGAATGAGCAGTTCTTC. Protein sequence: CASTPSGGAWNEQFF.

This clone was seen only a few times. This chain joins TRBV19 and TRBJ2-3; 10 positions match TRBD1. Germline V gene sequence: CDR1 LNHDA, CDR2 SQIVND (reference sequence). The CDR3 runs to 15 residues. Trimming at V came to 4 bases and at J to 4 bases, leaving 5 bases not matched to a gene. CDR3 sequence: CASSTRDRGADTQYF. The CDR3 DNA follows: TGTGCCAGTAGTACCCGGGACAGGGGTGCAGATACGCAGTATTTT.

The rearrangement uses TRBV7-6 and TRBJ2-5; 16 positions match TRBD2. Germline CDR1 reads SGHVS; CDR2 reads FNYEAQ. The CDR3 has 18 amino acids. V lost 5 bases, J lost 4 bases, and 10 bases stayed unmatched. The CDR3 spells CASSPSWGLAGGGETQYF. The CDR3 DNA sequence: TGTGCCAGCAGCCCGTCCTGGGGACTAGCGGGGGGGGGAGAGACCCAGTACTTC.

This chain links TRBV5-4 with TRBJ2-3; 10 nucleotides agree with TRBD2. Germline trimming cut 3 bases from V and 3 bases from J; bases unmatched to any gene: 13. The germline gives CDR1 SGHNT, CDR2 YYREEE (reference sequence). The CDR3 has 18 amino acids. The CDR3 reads CASSSGTQAGGPTDTQYF. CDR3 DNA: TGTGCCAGCAGCTCAGGAACCCAAGCGGGAGGGCCAACAGATACGCAGTATTTT. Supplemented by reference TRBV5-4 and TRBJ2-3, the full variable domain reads ETGVTQSPTHLIKTRGQQVTLRCSSQSGHNTVSWYQQALGQGPQFIFQYYREEENGRGNFPPRFSGLQFPNYSSELNVNALELDDSALYLCASSSGTQAGGPTDTQYFGPGTRLTVL.

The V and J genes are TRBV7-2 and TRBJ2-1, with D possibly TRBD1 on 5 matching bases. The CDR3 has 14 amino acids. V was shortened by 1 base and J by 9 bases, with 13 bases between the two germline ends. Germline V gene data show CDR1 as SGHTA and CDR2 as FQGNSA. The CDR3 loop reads CASSLGQGGGEQFF. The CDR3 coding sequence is TGTGCCAGCAGCTTAGGGCAGGGCGGTGGTGAGCAGTTCTTC.

The CDR3 is CASSIGGMETQYF. As DNA, the CDR3 is TGTGCCAGTAGTATAGGCGGGATGGAGACCCAGTACTTC. The chain couples TRBV19 to TRBJ2-5; maybe TRBD2 (6 bases). V was shortened by 1 base and J by 5 bases, with 8 bases between the two germline ends. CDR3 size: 13 residues. CDR1 LNHDA and CDR2 SQIVND come from the germline V gene (reference sequence).

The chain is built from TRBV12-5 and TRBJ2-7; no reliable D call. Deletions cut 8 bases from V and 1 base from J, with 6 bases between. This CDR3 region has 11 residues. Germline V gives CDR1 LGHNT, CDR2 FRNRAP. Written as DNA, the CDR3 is TGTGCTAGTTCCCCTTCCTACGAGCAGTACTTC. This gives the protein CASSPSYEQYF.

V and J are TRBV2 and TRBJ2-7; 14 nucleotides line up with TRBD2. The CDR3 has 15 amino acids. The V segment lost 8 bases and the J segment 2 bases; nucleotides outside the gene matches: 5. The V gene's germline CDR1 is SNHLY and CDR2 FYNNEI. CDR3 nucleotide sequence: TGTGCCAGCGGGACTAGCGGGAGCGATCCCTACGAGCAGTACTTC. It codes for CASGTSGSDPYEQYF.

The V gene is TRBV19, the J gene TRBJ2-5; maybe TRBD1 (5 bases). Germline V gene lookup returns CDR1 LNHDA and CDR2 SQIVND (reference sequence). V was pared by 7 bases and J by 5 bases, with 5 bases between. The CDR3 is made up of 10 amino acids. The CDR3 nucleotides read TGTGCCAGTAAGGGGGAGACCCAGTACTTC. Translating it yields CASKGETQYF.

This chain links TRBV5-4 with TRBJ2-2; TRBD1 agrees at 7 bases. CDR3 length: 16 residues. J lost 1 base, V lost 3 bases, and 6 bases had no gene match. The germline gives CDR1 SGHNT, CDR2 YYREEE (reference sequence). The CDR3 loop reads CASSYNRGKNTGELFF. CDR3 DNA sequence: TGTGCCAGCAGCTACAACAGGGGAAAGAACACCGGGGAGCTGTTTTTT.